This TCR beta chain was retrieved from a study of blood T cells in healthy people across ages. Study-wide points: Expanded clonotype shifts may have been confounded, as the donors had an unknown CMV status. A conclusive naive versus antigen-experienced comparison was prevented by the unsorted PBMCs.

Comments on this clonotype: Its antigen is not identified.

Then a second PCR, running about 6 to 12 cycles, was carried out with a sample-barcoded 5' primer and a J-beta primer mix. Each CDR3 protein is one row after TCRdb ran MiXCR on the 5' RACE reads. The data show about 1.8 million distinct CDR3 sequences, 40% to 55% seen once. Looked up from germline, CDR1 is LGHNA and CDR2 is YSLEER. V lost 1 base and J lost 15, with 16 bases in between. The CDR3 extends over 13 amino acids. This TCR was sampled from a woman aged 35 to 49 in good health. This chain uses TRBV4-3 with TRBJ2-1; D may match TRBD1 or TRBD2 (5 bases each). The sequenced sample consisted of blood. CDR3 region: CASSQAPLGELFF. The CDR3 region has the DNA TGCGCCAGCAGCCAAGCCCCCTTGGGGGAGTTGTTCTTC.